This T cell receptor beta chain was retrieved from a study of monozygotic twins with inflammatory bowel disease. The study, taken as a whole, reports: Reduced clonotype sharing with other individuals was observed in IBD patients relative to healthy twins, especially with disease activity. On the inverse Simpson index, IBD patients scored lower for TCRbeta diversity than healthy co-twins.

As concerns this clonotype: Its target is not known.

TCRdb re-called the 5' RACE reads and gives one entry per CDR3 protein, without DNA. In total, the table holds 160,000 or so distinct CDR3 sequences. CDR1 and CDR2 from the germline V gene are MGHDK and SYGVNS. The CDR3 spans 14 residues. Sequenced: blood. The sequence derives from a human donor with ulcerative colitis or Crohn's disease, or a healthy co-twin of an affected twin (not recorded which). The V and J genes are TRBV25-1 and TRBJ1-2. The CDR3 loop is CASSHPDRRGGYTF.